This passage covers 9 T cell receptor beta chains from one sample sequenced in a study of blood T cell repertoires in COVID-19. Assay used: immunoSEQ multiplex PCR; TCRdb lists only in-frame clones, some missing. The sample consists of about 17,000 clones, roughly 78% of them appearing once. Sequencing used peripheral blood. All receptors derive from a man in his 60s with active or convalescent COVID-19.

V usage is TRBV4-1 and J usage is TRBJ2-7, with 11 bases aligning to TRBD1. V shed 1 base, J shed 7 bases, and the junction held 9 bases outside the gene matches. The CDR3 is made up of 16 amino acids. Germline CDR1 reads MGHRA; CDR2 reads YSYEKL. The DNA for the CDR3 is TGCGCCAGCAGCCAAGCTTCAGGACAGGGGGCGTTGGAGCAGTACTTC. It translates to CASSQASGQGALEQYF.

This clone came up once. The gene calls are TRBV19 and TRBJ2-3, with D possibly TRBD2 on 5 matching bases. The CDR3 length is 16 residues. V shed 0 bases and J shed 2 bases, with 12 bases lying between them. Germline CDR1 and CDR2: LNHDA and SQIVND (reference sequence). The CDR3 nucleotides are TGTGCCAGTAGTATAGATCGGGGAGTTTACACAGATACGCAGTATTTT. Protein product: CASSIDRGVYTDTQYF.

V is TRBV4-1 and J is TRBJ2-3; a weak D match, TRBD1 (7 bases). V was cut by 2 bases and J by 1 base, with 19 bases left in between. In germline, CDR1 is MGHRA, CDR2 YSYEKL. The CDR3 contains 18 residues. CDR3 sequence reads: CASSQQIPQGGRTDTQYF. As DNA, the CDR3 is TGCGCCAGCAGCCAACAAATTCCCCAGGGGGGCCGCACAGATACGCAGTATTTT.

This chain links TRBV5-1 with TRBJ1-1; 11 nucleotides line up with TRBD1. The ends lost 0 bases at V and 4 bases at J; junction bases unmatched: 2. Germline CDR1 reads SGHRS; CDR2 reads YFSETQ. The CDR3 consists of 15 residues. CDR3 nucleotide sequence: TGCGCCAGCAGCTTGGGTGGGACAGGGGGCACTGAAGCTTTCTTT. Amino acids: CASSLGGTGGTEAFF. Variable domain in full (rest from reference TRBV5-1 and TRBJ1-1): KAGVTQTPRYLIKTRGQQVTLSCSPISGHRSVSWYQQTPGQGLQFLFEYFSETQRNKGNFPGRFSGRQFSNSRSEMNVSTLELGDSALYLCASSLGGTGGTEAFFGQGTRLTVV.

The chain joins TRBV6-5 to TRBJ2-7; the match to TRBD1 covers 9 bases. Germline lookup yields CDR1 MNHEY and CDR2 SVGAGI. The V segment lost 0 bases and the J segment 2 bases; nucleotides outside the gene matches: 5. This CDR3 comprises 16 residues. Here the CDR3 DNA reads TGTGCCAGCAGTTACTCGGGACAGGGCCAAACCTACGAGCAGTACTTC. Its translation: CASSYSGQGQTYEQYF.

CDR3 DNA sequence: TGTGCCAGCAGCCATGCATCGGCTAGCGGCTCCTACGAGCAGTACTTC. Encoded protein: CASSHASASGSYEQYF. The rearrangement uses TRBV4-2 and TRBJ2-7; 7 bases are shared with TRBD2. After removal of 3 bases from V and 0 bases from J, the junction contained 8 bases not matched to a gene. CDR1 LGHNA and CDR2 YNFKEQ come from the germline V gene. The CDR3 contains 16 residues.

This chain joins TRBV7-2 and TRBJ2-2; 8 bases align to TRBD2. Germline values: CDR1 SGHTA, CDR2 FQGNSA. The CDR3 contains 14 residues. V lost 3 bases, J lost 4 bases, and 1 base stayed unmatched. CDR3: CASSFSGGTGELFF. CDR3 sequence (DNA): TGTGCCAGCAGCTTCAGCGGGGGCACCGGGGAGCTGTTTTTT.

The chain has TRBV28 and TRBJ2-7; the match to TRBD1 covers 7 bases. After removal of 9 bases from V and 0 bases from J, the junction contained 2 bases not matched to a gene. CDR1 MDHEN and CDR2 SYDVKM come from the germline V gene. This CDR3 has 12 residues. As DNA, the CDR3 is TGTGCCAGTCGACAGGGCTCCTACGAGCAGTACTTC. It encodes CASRQGSYEQYF.

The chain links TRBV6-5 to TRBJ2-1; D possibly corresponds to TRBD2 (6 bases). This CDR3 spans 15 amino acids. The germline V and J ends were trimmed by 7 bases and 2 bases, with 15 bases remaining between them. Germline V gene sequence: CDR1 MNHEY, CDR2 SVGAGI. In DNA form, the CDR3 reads TGTGCCAGCATAGGGGACTTAATGGCCTACAATGAGCAGTTCTTC. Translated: CASIGDLMAYNEQFF.